The subject of this entry is one T cell receptor (beta chain). These data are taken from a study of blood T cell repertoires in COVID-19. Study details: Sites in the United States, Italy and Spain provided acute and convalescent COVID-19 samples. Nucleic acid was either cDNA or gDNA, and it came from T cells, B-cell-depleted T cells, or PBMCs.

The CDR3 has 18 residues. V dropped 2 bases and J dropped 6; count of bases not matched to a gene: 12. Germline CDR1 and CDR2: SGHAT and FQNNGV. Source study methods: Quantification of nucleated cells was approximated via reference gene primer amplification. Sequencing used immunoSEQ multiplex PCR; TCRdb keeps in-frame clones, though not all of them. The DNA gave D and trimming, while V, J and clone size come from that table. This table holds 160,000 or so clones, around 90% found once. This sequence was found in a man in his sixties with active or convalescent COVID-19. Material for sequencing was peripheral blood. The V call is TRBV11-2, the J call TRBJ2-2, with TRBD2 matching 10 bases. CDR3 nucleotide sequence: TGTGCCAGCAGCTTAACTGCGGCTAGCGGGGGACACCCCGGGGAGCTGTTTTTT. The encoded protein is CASSLTAASGGHPGELFF.